What follows is one TCR beta chain and its context. What antigen it recognizes has not been identified. Within one base of it there is no much larger clone, and no base qualities were kept. The data stem from a study of T cell responses to AZD1222 COVID-19 vaccine (dated by TCRdb to the early 2020s). In terms of the full investigation: A total of just over 230 trial participants underwent TCR sequencing, of whom 207 received two doses of AZD1222 and some 26 received two doses of the MenACWY control vaccine. Trial participants were enrolled by age into 18-55, 56-69 and 70-plus year subgroups, with approximately 150, 30 and 60 TCR-sequenced participants respectively. Overall study results and their limits: Participants were mostly white British and included more females than males, and it was suggested by the authors that clonal diversity may have been underestimated. Epitopes outside the regions mutated in the B.1.351 and B.1.1.7 variants were reportedly recognized by nearly half of the unique spike-specific TCRs. Conclusions about previously exposed vaccinees are limited, since just five or six AZD1222 recipients were seropositive for SARS-CoV-2 at baseline. After two AZD1222 doses, both the breadth and the depth of spike-specific TCRs were significantly higher than at day 0 and than in MenACWY recipients. In the small 56-69-year group, the increase in depth fell short of significance, most likely because of low power. No day 14 peak-response samples were available, so repertoires were characterized only after the peak T cell response. The vaccine-associated CD4 TCRs covered the entire spike protein, and the dominant responses fell in regions 160-218 and 743-854.

From the cysteine through the phenylalanine, the CDR3 covers 19 amino acids. Only the CDR3 region is kept as DNA, spanning 57 bases read in frame from base 1. V is cut back by 0 bases and J by 5 bases, with 17 bases in the junction unmatched. CDR1 and CDR2, looked up from the germline V gene, are ENHRY and SYGVKD. The CDR3 regions of human TCRbeta chains were analyzed by immunosequencing. The source study handled its data this way. Repertoire TCRs were matched against a reference library of SARS-CoV-2-specific TCRs generated with the MIRA antigen-specificity platform. Breadth was defined as the fraction of unique TCRs that were SARS-CoV-2-associated. Depth was defined as the fraction of total T cells that were SARS-CoV-2-associated. Each spike-specific TCR was assigned to its reactive spike region and to a CD4 or CD8 class using the MIRA data. Log10-transformed breadth and depth values were compared by one-way ANOVA with Sidak's multiple comparisons tests. The clones in this table, taken by TCRdb from immuneACCESS, are in-frame only. Not every clone is retained; where verified, under half of the shortfall comes from an unresolved V gene, and the cause of the rest is unknown. That table is the source of V, J and clone size, and D and trimming were worked out from the DNA. In all, the sample holds more than 150,000 clones, and 90% to 95% of those were seen once. The ten largest clones add up to 3% to 4% of the sample.

Reading the label with the study, this specimen's time point is: about 28 days (+/-7) after the second vaccine dose. AZD1222 recipients given second doses at about 4 weeks or at about 12 weeks were pooled, since spike-specific TCR depth and breadth were not found to differ between the two schedules. Vaccinee samples came from UK trials COV001 and COV002, including a single-blind randomized controlled phase 2/3 trial of AZD1222 (ChAdOx1 nCoV-19) in healthy adults. For TCRbeta chain sequencing, PBMC samples were collected from trial participants at day 0 and at day 28 after the second dose. The chain is assembled from TRBV10-3 and TRBJ2-5; 8 central nucleotides agree with TRBD2. This TCR was recovered from an adult who received the AZD1222 COVID-19 vaccine. Sequences were derived from peripheral blood, sampled 28 days after the second AZD1222 dose. The DNA sequence is as follows: TGTGCCATCAGTGAGTCTCTAGGGCTAGCGGGTCCCGTCGGGGAGACCCAGTACTTC. The encoded protein is CAISESLGLAGPVGETQYF.